This paragraph reports one T cell receptor beta chain. The sample has other DNA sequences that encode this CDR3 too. V lost 1 base, J lost 4 bases, and 8 bases lay in between. This CDR3 comprises 13 residues. Germline-derived CDR1 and CDR2 are SGDLS and YYNGEE. The protocol was immunoSEQ multiplex PCR, while the TCRdb copy is restricted to in-frame clones and leaves out a portion. In the table there are more than 13,000 clones, roughly 84% of which are singletons. This sample was taken from a study of blood T cell repertoires in COVID-19. Looking at the study overall: Sources were T cells, B-cell-depleted T cells, or PBMCs; the material itself was cDNA or gDNA.

The J gene is TRBJ2-5, the V gene TRBV9, with a tentative D call TRBD2 (6 bases). The receptor comes from a man in his fifties or sixties with active COVID-19. The sequenced material came from peripheral blood. CDR3 in DNA: TGTGCCAGCAGCGTATGGGGAGGAGAGACCCAGTACTTC. Encoded protein: CASSVWGGETQYF.